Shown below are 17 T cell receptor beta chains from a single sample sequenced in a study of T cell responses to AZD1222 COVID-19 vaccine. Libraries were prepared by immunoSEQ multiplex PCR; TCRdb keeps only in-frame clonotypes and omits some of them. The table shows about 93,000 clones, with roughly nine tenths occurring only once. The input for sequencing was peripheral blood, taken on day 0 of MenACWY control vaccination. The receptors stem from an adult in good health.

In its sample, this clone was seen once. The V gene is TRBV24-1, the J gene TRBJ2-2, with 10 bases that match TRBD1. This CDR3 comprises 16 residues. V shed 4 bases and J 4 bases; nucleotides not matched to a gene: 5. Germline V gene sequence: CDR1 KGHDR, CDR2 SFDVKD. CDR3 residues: CATSDPGTGATGELFF. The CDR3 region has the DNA TGTGCCACCAGTGACCCCGGGACAGGGGCCACCGGGGAGCTGTTTTTT.

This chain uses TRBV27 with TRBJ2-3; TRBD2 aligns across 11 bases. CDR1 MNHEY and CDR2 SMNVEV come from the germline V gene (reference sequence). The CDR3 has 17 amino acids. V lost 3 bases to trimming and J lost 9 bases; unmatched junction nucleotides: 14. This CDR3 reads CASSFSGLAGDTGTQYF. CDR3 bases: TGTGCCAGCAGTTTCTCTGGACTAGCGGGTGATACAGGCACGCAGTATTTT.

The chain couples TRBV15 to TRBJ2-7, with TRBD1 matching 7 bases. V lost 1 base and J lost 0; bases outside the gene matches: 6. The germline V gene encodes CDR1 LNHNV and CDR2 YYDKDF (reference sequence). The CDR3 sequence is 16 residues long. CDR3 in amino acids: CATSRGFQGVSYEQYF. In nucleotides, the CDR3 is TGTGCCACCAGCAGAGGGTTCCAGGGGGTCTCCTACGAGCAGTACTTC.

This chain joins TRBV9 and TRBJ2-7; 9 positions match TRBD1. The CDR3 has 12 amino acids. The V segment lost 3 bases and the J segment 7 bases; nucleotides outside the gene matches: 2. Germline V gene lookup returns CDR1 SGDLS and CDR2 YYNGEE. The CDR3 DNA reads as TGTGCCAGCAGCGACAGGGGGCGAGAGCAGTACTTC. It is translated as CASSDRGREQYF.

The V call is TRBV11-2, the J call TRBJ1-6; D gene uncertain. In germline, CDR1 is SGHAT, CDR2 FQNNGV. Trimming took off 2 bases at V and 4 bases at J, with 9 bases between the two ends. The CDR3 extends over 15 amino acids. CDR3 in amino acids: CASSLSANYNSPLHF. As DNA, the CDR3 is TGTGCCAGCAGCTTATCGGCAAATTATAATTCACCCCTCCACTTT. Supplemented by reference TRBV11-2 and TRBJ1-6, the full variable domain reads EAGVAQSPRYKIIEKRQSVAFWCNPISGHATLYWYQQILGQGPKLLIQFQNNGVVDDSQLPKDRFSAERLKGVDSTLKIQPAKLEDSAVYLCASSLSANYNSPLHFGNGTRLTVT.

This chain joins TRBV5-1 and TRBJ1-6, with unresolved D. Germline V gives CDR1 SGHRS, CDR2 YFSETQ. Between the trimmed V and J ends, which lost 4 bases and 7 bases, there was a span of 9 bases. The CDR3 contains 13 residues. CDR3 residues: CASSPYRNSPLHF. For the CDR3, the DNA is TGCGCCAGCAGCCCTTATAGGAATTCACCCCTCCACTTT.

In DNA form, the CDR3 reads TGTGCCAGCTCAATAACCTACGAGCAGTACTTC. Its translation is CASSITYEQYF. V gene TRBV12-3 or TRBV12-4 combines with J gene TRBJ2-7; the D is unclear. Trimming removed 8 bases from V and 2 bases from J, with 7 bases in between. CDR3 length equals 11 residues.

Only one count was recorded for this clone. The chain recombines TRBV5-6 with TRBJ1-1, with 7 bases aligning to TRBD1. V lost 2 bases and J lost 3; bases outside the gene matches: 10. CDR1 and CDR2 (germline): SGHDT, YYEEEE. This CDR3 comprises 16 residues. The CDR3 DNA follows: TGTGCCAGCAGCTTCCTTCCAGGGGGGTTTGACACTGAAGCTTTCTTT. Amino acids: CASSFLPGGFDTEAFF.

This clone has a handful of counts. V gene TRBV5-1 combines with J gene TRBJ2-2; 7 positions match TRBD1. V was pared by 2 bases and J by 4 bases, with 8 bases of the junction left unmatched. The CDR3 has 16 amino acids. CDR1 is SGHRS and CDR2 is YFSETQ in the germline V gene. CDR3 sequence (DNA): TGCGCCAGCAGCTTCCGGACAGGCGGAAGCACCGGGGAGCTGTTTTTT. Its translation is CASSFRTGGSTGELFF.

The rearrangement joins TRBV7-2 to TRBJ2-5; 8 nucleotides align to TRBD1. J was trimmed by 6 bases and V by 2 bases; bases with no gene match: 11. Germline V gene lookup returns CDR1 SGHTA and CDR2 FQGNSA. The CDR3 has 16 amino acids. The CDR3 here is CASSLSGDRGWQTQYF. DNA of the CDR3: TGTGCCAGCAGCTTAAGTGGAGACAGGGGCTGGCAGACCCAGTACTTC.

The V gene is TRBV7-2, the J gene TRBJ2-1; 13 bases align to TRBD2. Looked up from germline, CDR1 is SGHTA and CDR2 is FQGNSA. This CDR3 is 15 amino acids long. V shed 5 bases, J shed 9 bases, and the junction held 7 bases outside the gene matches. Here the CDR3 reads CASSLLAGGVSEQFF. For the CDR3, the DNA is TGTGCCAGCAGCCTACTAGCGGGGGGGGTAAGTGAGCAGTTCTTC.

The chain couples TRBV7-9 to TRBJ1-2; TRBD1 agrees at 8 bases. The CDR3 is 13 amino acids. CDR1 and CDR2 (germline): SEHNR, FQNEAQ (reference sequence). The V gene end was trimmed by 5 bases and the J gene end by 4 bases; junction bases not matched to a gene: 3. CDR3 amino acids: CASSPGTGYGYTF. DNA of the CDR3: TGTGCCAGCAGCCCTGGGACAGGCTATGGCTACACCTTC.

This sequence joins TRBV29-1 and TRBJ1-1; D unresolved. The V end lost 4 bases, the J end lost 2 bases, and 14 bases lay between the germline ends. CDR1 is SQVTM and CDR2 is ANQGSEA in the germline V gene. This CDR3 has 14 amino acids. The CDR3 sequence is CSVAREAHNTEAFF. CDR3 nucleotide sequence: TGCAGCGTTGCAAGGGAGGCCCACAACACTGAAGCTTTCTTT.

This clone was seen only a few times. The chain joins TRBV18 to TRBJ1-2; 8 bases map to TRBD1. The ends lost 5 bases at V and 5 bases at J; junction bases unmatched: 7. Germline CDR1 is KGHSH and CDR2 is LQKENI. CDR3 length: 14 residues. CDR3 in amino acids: CASSSGRGPYGYTF. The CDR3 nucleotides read TGTGCCAGCTCATCAGGCAGGGGGCCGTATGGCTACACCTTC.

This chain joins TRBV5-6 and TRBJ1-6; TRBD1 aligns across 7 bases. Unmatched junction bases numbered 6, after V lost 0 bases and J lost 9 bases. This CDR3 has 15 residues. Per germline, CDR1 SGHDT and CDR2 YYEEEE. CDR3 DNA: TGTGCCAGCAGCTTGGGACAGGGAGGGAGTTCACCCCTCCACTTT. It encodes CASSLGQGGSSPLHF.

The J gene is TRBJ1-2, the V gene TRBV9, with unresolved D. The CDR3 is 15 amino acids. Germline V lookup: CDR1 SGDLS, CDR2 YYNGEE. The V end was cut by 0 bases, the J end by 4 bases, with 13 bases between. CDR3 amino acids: CASSVGPTSGYGYTF. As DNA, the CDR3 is TGTGCCAGCAGCGTAGGTCCTACTTCCGGCTATGGCTACACCTTC.

This chain's CDR3 is CASSEIQGRFTF. CDR3 coding DNA: TGTGCCAGCAGTGAAATTCAGGGGAGGTTCACCTTC. The J gene is TRBJ1-2, the V gene TRBV2; TRBD1 is a possible D gene (6 bases). CDR1 SNHLY and CDR2 FYNNEI come from the germline V gene. The length of the CDR3 is 12 residues. V lost 2 bases, J lost 13 bases, and 14 bases lay in between.